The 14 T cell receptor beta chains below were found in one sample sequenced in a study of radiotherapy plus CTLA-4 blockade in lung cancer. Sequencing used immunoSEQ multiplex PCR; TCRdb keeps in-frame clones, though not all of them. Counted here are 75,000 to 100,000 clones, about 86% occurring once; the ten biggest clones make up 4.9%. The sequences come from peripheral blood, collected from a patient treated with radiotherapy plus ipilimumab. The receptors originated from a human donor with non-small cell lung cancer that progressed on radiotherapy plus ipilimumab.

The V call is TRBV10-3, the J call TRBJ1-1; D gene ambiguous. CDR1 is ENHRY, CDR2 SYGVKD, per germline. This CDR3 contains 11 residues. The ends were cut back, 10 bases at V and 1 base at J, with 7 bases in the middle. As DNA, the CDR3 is TGTGCCACCATCCAGAACACTGAAGCTTTCTTT. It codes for CATIQNTEAFF.

CDR3 DNA sequence: TGTGCCACCAGCAGAGATCGAGGGTCGTATAGCAATCAGCCCCAGCATTTT. Encoded protein: CATSRDRGSYSNQPQHF. The V and J genes are TRBV15 and TRBJ1-5, with D hard to call. CDR1 is LNHNV and CDR2 is YYDKDF in the germline V gene (reference sequence). The CDR3 runs to 17 residues. V was shortened by 0 bases and J by 0 bases, with 12 bases between the two germline ends.

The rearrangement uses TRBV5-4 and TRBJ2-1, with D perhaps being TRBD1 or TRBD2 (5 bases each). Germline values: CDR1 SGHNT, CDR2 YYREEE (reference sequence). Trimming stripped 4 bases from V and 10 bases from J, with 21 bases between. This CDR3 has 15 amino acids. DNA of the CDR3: TGTGCCAGCAGCAAAGCCGGGACCCCGGTCGAGGAGCAGTTCTTC. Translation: CASSKAGTPVEEQFF.

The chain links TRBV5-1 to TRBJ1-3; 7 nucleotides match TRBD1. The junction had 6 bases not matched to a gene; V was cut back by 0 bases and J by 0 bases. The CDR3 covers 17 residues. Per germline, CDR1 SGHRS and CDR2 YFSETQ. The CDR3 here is CASSLAGTVGSGNTIYF. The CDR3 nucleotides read TGCGCCAGCAGCTTGGCCGGGACAGTAGGCTCTGGAAACACCATATATTTT.

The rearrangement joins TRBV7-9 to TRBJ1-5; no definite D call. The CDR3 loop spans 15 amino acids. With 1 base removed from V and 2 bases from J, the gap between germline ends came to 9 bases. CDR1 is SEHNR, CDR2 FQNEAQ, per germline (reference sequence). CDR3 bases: TGTGCCAGCAGCTTAGGTAGCGGAGGCAATCAGCCCCAGCATTTT. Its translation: CASSLGSGGNQPQHF.

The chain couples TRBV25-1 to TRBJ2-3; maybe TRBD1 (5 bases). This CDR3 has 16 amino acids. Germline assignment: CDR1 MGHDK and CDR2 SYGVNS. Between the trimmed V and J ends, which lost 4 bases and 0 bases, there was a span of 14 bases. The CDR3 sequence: CASSGTGKGSTDTQYF. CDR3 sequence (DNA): TGTGCCAGCAGTGGTACAGGAAAGGGGAGCACAGATACGCAGTATTTT.

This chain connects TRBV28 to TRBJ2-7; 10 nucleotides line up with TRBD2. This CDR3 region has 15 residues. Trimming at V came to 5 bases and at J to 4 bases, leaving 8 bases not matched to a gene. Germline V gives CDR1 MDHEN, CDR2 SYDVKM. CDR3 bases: TGTGCCAGCAGTGGGGCTAGCGGGAGTAAGTACGAGCAGTACTTC. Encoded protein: CASSGASGSKYEQYF.

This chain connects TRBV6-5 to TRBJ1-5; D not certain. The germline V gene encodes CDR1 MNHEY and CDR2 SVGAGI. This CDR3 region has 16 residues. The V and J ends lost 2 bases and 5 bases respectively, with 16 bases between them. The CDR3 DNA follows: TGTGCCAGCAGTTACGGTTTTTTGGGAAAGCATCAGCCCCAGCATTTT. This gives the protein CASSYGFLGKHQPQHF.

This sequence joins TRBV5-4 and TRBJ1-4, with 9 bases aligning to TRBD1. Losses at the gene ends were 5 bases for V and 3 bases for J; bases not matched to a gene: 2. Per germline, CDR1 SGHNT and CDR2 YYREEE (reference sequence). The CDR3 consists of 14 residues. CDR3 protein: CASSRTGANEKLFF. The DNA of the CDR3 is TGTGCCAGCAGTCGGACAGGGGCTAATGAAAAACTGTTTTTT. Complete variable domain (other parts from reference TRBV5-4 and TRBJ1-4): ETGVTQSPTHLIKTRGQQVTLRCSSQSGHNTVSWYQQALGQGPQFIFQYYREEENGRGNFPPRFSGLQFPNYSSELNVNALELDDSALYLCASSRTGANEKLFFGSGTQLSVL.

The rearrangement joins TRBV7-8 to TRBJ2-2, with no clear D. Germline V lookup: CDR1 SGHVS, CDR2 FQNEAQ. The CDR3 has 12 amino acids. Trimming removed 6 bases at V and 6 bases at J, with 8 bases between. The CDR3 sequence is CASSPRSGELFF. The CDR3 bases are TGTGCCAGCAGTCCGCGGTCCGGGGAGCTGTTTTTT.

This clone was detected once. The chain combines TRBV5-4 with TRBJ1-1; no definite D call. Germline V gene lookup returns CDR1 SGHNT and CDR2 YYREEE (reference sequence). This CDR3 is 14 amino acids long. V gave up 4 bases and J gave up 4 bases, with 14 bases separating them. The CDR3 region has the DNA TGTGCCAGCAGCGGCCAAAATGTGGGCACTGAAGCTTTCTTT. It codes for CASSGQNVGTEAFF.

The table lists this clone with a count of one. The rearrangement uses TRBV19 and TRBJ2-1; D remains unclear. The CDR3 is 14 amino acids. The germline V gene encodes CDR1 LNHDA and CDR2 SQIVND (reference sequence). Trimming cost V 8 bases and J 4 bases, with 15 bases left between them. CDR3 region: CASRSSVPYNEQFF. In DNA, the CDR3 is TGTGCCAGTCGCTCATCTGTCCCGTACAATGAGCAGTTCTTC. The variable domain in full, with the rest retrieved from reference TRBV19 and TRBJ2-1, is DGGITQSPKYLFRKEGQNVTLSCEQNLNHDAMYWYRQDPGQGLRLIYYSQIVNDFQKGDIAEGYSVSREKKESFPLTVTSAQKNPTAFYLCASRSSVPYNEQFFGPGTRLTVL.

The CDR3 region has the DNA TGCAGCGTTGAAGACACAGGGGGAATGGTTTATAACTATGGCTACACCTTC. This encodes CSVEDTGGMVYNYGYTF. V and J are TRBV29-1 and TRBJ1-2; TRBD1 matches 8 bases. Germline trimming cut 0 bases from V and 1 base from J; bases unmatched to any gene: 10. CDR1 SQVTM and CDR2 ANQGSEA come from the germline V gene. This CDR3 has 17 amino acids.

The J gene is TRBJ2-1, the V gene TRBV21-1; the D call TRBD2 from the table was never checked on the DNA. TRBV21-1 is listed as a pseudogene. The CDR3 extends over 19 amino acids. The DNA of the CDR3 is TGTGCCAGCAGCACTGGGACTAGCGGGAGGGCTTTGGGGAACAATGAGCAGTTCTTC. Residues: CASSTGTSGRALGNNEQFF.